The 25 T cell receptor beta chains given below trace back to one sample, sequenced in a study of OX40 agonist ivuxolimab in advanced cancers. Measured with immunoSEQ multiplex PCR; TCRdb has only the in-frame clones, and not every one. The sample lists around 39,000 clones, approximately 81% occurring once. Specimen: CD4+ or CD8+ T cells sorted from blood, collected in a trial of the OX40 agonist ivuxolimab. The source is an adult with an advanced solid tumor such as melanoma, head and neck, liver or kidney cancer.

This chain uses TRBV6-5 with TRBJ2-3, with D perhaps TRBD2 (6 bases). The CDR3 loop spans 14 amino acids. CDR1 is MNHEY and CDR2 is SVGAGI in the germline V gene. V lost 6 bases to trimming and J lost 0 bases, with 10 bases between them. CDR3 DNA sequence: TGTGCCAGCAGCGCTAGCGCCAGCACAGATACGCAGTATTTT. This translates into CASSASASTDTQYF.

The chain links TRBV29-1 to TRBJ1-2, with 7 positions matching TRBD1. J was trimmed by 3 bases and V by 3 bases; bases with no gene match: 1. This CDR3 spans 12 amino acids. Germline V gives CDR1 SQVTM, CDR2 ANQGSEA. For the CDR3, the DNA is TGCAGCGTTGATACAGGGGACTATGGCTACACCTTC. It codes for CSVDTGDYGYTF.

The V gene is TRBV28, the J gene TRBJ2-1; the match to TRBD2 covers 7 bases. V gave up 6 bases and J gave up 2 bases; unmatched junction bases: 7. The germline CDR1 and CDR2 sequences are MDHEN and SYDVKM. CDR3 length: 15 residues. The CDR3 nucleotides read TGTGCCAGCAGCGTAGCGGGCCCTACCTACAATGAGCAGTTCTTC. Its translation is CASSVAGPTYNEQFF.

This clone occurred once. J is TRBJ2-2 and V is TRBV18, with unresolved D. The V end lost 2 bases, the J end lost 0 bases, and 7 bases lay between the germline ends. Germline assignment: CDR1 KGHSH and CDR2 LQKENI. This CDR3 is built from 15 residues. The CDR3 region is CASSPGRPNTGELFF. In DNA form, the CDR3 reads TGTGCCAGCTCACCAGGGCGGCCGAACACCGGGGAGCTGTTTTTT.

The chain links TRBV7-3 to TRBJ2-7; a possible D gene is TRBD2 (7 bases). Trimming stripped 5 bases from V and 2 bases from J, with 16 bases between. The CDR3 totals 15 residues. CDR1 and CDR2 from the germline V gene are SGHTA and FQGTGA. CDR3 amino acids: CASSPSGDKAYEQYF. In nucleotides, the CDR3 is TGTGCCAGCAGCCCAAGCGGGGACAAAGCCTACGAGCAGTACTTC.

CDR3 protein: CASSFRTSGRRNNEQFF. Here the CDR3 DNA reads TGTGCCAGCAGCTTTCGGACTAGCGGGAGACGTAACAATGAGCAGTTCTTC. The V and J genes are TRBV5-6 and TRBJ2-1; 13 nucleotides align to TRBD2. Trimming cost V 2 bases and J 5 bases; bases outside gene matches: 7. The germline gives CDR1 SGHDT, CDR2 YYEEEE. The CDR3 consists of 17 residues.

The chain combines TRBV5-8 with TRBJ1-3, with TRBD1 identical over 11 bases. V was clipped by 5 bases and J by 4 bases; unmatched bases: 2. Per germline, CDR1 SGHTS and CDR2 YDEGEE. This CDR3 region has 14 residues. CDR3 in amino acids: CASRRTGGGNTIYF. CDR3 DNA sequence: TGTGCCAGCAGACGGACAGGGGGCGGAAACACCATATATTTT.

A single count supports this clone. The CDR3 DNA reads TGTGCCAGCAGTTTAAAGGGGGCGGGCTCCTACGAGCAGTACTTC. Translating it yields CASSLKGAGSYEQYF. The chain employs TRBV28 and TRBJ2-7; 7 bases agree with TRBD1. Germline-derived CDR1 and CDR2 are MDHEN and SYDVKM. The CDR3 length is 15 residues. The V gene end was trimmed by 2 bases and the J gene end by 0 bases; junction bases not matched to a gene: 4.

This rearrangement joins TRBV18 to TRBJ2-5; tentative D call: TRBD1 (6 bases). The CDR3 consists of 13 residues. Trimming removed 9 bases from V and 2 bases from J, with 13 bases in between. The V gene's germline CDR1 is KGHSH and CDR2 LQKENI. The CDR3 is CASCGTLQETQYF. The CDR3 DNA follows: TGTGCCAGTTGTGGGACACTACAAGAGACCCAGTACTTC.

In regard to this clone: At one end the junction does not follow the germline gene, possibly because of a read error. The chain recombines TRBV7-2 with TRBJ2-1; maybe TRBD2 (6 bases). The CDR3 runs 14 residues. CDR1 is SGHTA and CDR2 is FQGNSA in the germline V gene. The CDR3 DNA sequence: TGTGCCAGCAGCCTAGCCGGAGGGCAGGGTTGGCAGTTCTTC. Translating gives CASSLAGGQGWQFF.

This clone was counted once. J is TRBJ2-3 and V is TRBV27, with no clear D. This CDR3 has 14 amino acids. Germline CDR1 MNHEY, CDR2 SMNVEV (reference sequence). V was trimmed by 2 bases and J by 4 bases, leaving 10 bases between them. The CDR3 loop reads CASSLRDQADTQYF. CDR3 nucleotide sequence: TGTGCCAGCAGTTTAAGAGATCAAGCAGATACGCAGTATTTT.

The V call is TRBV19, the J call TRBJ2-1, with D perhaps TRBD2 (5 bases). Germline loops: CDR1 LNHDA, CDR2 SQIVND (reference sequence). V was cut by 5 bases and J by 6 bases, with 26 bases left in between. This CDR3 has 18 amino acids. The CDR3 DNA sequence: TGTGCCAGTAGTCCCCTAACCGGGGTCCCCACACGGAGCAATGAGCAGTTCTTC. The encoded protein is CASSPLTGVPTRSNEQFF.

This clone turned up a few times. The chain's CDR3 is CASSRVGNQPQHF. Here the CDR3 DNA reads TGTGCCAGCAGCCGGGTAGGAAATCAGCCCCAGCATTTT. The chain couples TRBV14 to TRBJ1-5; no clear D gene. Trimming stripped 4 bases from V and 4 bases from J, with 8 bases between. The germline gives CDR1 SGHDN, CDR2 FVKESK. The length of the CDR3 is 13 residues. The full variable domain, with the rest looked up from reference TRBV14 and TRBJ1-5, is EAGVTQFPSHSVIEKGQTVTLRCDPISGHDNLYWYRRVMGKEIKFLLHFVKESKQDESGMPNNRFLAERTGGTYSTLKVQPAELEDSGVYFCASSRVGNQPQHFGDGTRLSIL.

This clone showed up just a few times. This sequence joins TRBV27 and TRBJ1-6; 7 bases fit TRBD1. This CDR3 contains 16 residues. The J segment lost 6 bases and the V segment lost 6 bases, leaving 11 bases of the junction unmatched. Germline CDR1 reads MNHEY; CDR2 reads SMNVEV (reference sequence). The CDR3 is CASSLTGQPFNSPLHF. CDR3 bases: TGTGCCAGCAGCCTGACAGGGCAGCCTTTTAATTCACCCCTCCACTTT.

The chain is built from TRBV29-1 and TRBJ1-1; no reliable D call. This CDR3 spans 14 amino acids. Deletions cut 3 bases from V and 5 bases from J, with 16 bases between. CDR1 is SQVTM, CDR2 ANQGSEA, per germline. For the CDR3, the DNA is TGCAGCGTTGAGCCACAGAGAATGGGGACTGAAGCTTTCTTT. Translating it yields CSVEPQRMGTEAFF.

There are a few counts of this clone. The chain combines TRBV5-1 with TRBJ1-6; D is possibly TRBD1 (5 bases). Germline lookup yields CDR1 SGHRS and CDR2 YFSETQ. V lost 1 base to trimming and J lost 3 bases, with 8 bases between them. The CDR3 runs to 15 residues. CDR3 in DNA: TGCGCCAGCAGCTTGAGGGGAGGCTATAATTCACCCCTCCACTTT. Amino acid sequence: CASSLRGGYNSPLHF.

The rearrangement joins TRBV7-3 to TRBJ2-7; TRBD2 matches 10 bases. Germline-derived CDR1 and CDR2 are SGHTA and FQGTGA. After removal of 4 bases from V and 5 bases from J, the junction contained 2 bases not matched to a gene. The CDR3 extends over 13 amino acids. The CDR3 region is CASSSGTSDEQYF. For the CDR3, the DNA is TGTGCCAGCAGCTCCGGGACTAGCGACGAGCAGTACTTC.

This chain's CDR3 is CATSREKTVGYEQYF. In DNA, the CDR3 is TGTGCCACCAGCAGAGAGAAGACCGTGGGTTACGAGCAGTACTTC. The V and J genes are TRBV15 and TRBJ2-7; D remains ambiguous. CDR3 length: 15 residues. Deletions cut 0 bases from V and 4 bases from J, with 13 bases between. CDR1 is LNHNV and CDR2 is YYDKDF in the germline V gene (reference sequence).

The chain is built from TRBV7-9 and TRBJ2-5; TRBD2 matches 12 bases. Trimming cost V 1 base and J 1 base; bases outside gene matches: 10. The CDR3 has 19 residues. Germline assignment: CDR1 SEHNR and CDR2 FQNEAQ (reference sequence). This CDR3 is CASSLGERQTSGGQETQYF. CDR3 DNA sequence: TGTGCCAGCAGCTTAGGAGAGCGCCAGACTAGCGGGGGCCAAGAGACCCAGTACTTC.

The V and J genes are TRBV23-1 and TRBJ2-7; D remains ambiguous. TRBV23-1 counts as an open reading frame of uncertain function. The CDR3 totals 15 residues. Trimming took 6 bases from V and 4 from J, leaving 19 bases between them. The CDR3 spells CASSPARVQDYEQYF. In DNA form, the CDR3 reads TGCGCCAGCAGCCCAGCCCGGGTCCAGGATTACGAGCAGTACTTC.

The chain employs TRBV25-1 and TRBJ2-3; 16 nucleotides agree with TRBD2. There are 18 residues in the CDR3. The germline V gene encodes CDR1 MGHDK and CDR2 SYGVNS. The trim removed 0 bases at V and 10 bases at J, leaving 10 bases unmatched. CDR3: CASSEYAGTSGGAQSQYF. CDR3 DNA sequence: TGTGCCAGCAGTGAATATGCCGGGACTAGCGGGGGGGCCCAGTCGCAGTATTTT.

The chain recombines TRBV29-1 with TRBJ2-2; D is unclear. The CDR3 contains 14 residues. V was cut by 2 bases and J by 1 base, with 8 bases left in between. Germline V gives CDR1 SQVTM, CDR2 ANQGSEA. The CDR3 nucleotides are TGCAGCGTTGAAAGGGCCCGGAACACCGGGGAGCTGTTTTTT. Amino acid sequence: CSVERARNTGELFF.

The chain employs TRBV5-1 and TRBJ1-4; D remains unclear. Looked up from germline, CDR1 is SGHRS and CDR2 is YFSETQ. The CDR3 totals 15 residues. The V end lost 1 base, the J end lost 11 bases, and 18 bases lay between the germline ends. DNA of the CDR3: TGCGCCAGCAGCTTGTCTTTAGGAGGTCGAGGGAAACTGTTTTTT. It yields the protein CASSLSLGGRGKLFF.

The chain employs TRBV5-4 and TRBJ2-2; 10 bases are a match to TRBD2. V lost 4 bases and J lost 6; bases outside the gene matches: 12. The CDR3 spans 17 residues. Germline loops: CDR1 SGHNT, CDR2 YYREEE (reference sequence). For the CDR3, the DNA is TGTGCCAGCAGCACCCGGACTAGCGGCACTGGGGCCGGGGAGCTGTTTTTT. The encoded protein is CASSTRTSGTGAGELFF. The variable domain in full, completed from reference TRBV5-4 and TRBJ2-2, reads ETGVTQSPTHLIKTRGQQVTLRCSSQSGHNTVSWYQQALGQGPQFIFQYYREEENGRGNFPPRFSGLQFPNYSSELNVNALELDDSALYLCASSTRTSGTGAGELFFGEGSRLTVL.

This chain uses TRBV11-2 with TRBJ2-7, with a tentative D call TRBD1 (5 bases). The CDR3 loop spans 14 amino acids. Trimming cost V 5 bases and J 4 bases, with 15 bases left between them. CDR1 and CDR2 from the germline V gene are SGHAT and FQNNGV. The CDR3: CASSQAGNRYEQYF. In DNA, the CDR3 is TGTGCCAGCAGCCAAGCAGGGAATCGGTACGAGCAGTACTTC.